The rows below give T cell receptor beta chains drawn from one sample of a study of OX40 agonist ivuxolimab in advanced cancers. The table came from immunoSEQ multiplex PCR; TCRdb's copy has only in-frame clones and leaves some out. The sample lists 40,000 to 45,000 clones; around nine tenths were seen once. Source: CD4+ or CD8+ T cells sorted from blood, taken in a trial of the OX40 agonist ivuxolimab. The receptors stem from an adult with an advanced solid tumor such as melanoma, head and neck, liver or kidney cancer. Both conserved end residues are part of each CDR3. The D gene is left open where the match is weak. Part of the rows lack a size; the others show once, few, many or a class for expanded clones.

j_call clone_size d_call v_call cdr3_nt cdr3_aa
TRBJ2-7 . . TRBV28 TGTGCCAGCAGTTTATTGGGGATCAACGAGCAGTACTTC CASSLLGINEQYF
TRBJ2-5 . . TRBV2 TGTGCCAGCAGTGACCTGGGGGCCAAGACCCAGTACTTC CASSDLGAKTQYF
TRBJ2-7 . TRBD1 TRBV13 TGTGCCAGCAGCTTAGGTCGGACAGGGGGCTCGGGCGAGCAGTACTTC CASSLGRTGGSGEQYF
TRBJ2-7 . . TRBV7-2 TGTGCCAGCAGCTTAAATCTGGCGGTGCCCTCCTACGAGCAGTACTTC CASSLNLAVPSYEQYF
TRBJ1-1 once TRBD1 TRBV5-6 TGTGCCAGCAGCCTGGAAGTGTGGGGACAGGGGTATTTT CASSLEVWGQGYF
TRBJ1-1 . . TRBV7-2 TGTGCCAGCAGCTTATACCCAGGGCACCTGAACACTGAAGCTTTCTTT CASSLYPGHLNTEAFF
TRBJ1-5 . . TRBV4-2 TGTGCCAGCAGCCACCCCGATCAGCCCCAGCATTTT CASSHPDQPQHF
TRBJ2-7 . . TRBV7-2 TGTGCCAGCAGCTTAGTGGCAGGTCCTACCTACGAGCAGTACTTC CASSLVAGPTYEQYF
TRBJ2-1 . . TRBV2 TGTGCCAGCAGTGACAAACTAGCGGGGACAGGGGAGCAGTTCTTC CASSDKLAGTGEQFF
TRBJ2-5 . . TRBV2 TGTGCCAGCAAGAGGGGACAAGAGACCCAGTACTTC CASKRGQETQYF
TRBJ2-4 . . TRBV7-2 TGTGCCAGCAGCTCTGTAGGTCCCAAAAACATTCAGTACTTC CASSSVGPKNIQYF
TRBJ2-7 . . TRBV19 TGTGCCAGTAGTCGTACCCACCGACAGATCAACTACGAGCAGTACTTC CASSRTHRQINYEQYF
TRBJ2-3 . TRBD2 TRBV9 TGTGCCAGCAGCCCTTCGCCTAGCGGGGGGGCGGTAGATACGCAGTATTTT CASSPSPSGGAVDTQYF
TRBJ2-5 once . TRBV18 TGTGCCAGCTCACCACGGGACCCATACCAAGAGACCCAGTACTTC CASSPRDPYQETQYF
TRBJ1-1 few . TRBV21-1 TGTGCCAGCAGCAAACCTGAACAGACAGGGACGAACACTGAAGCTTTCTTT CASSKPEQTGTNTEAFF
TRBJ2-5 . TRBD1 TRBV7-7 TGTGCTAGCAGCCCCCGGGACAGCGTCATAGAGACCCAGTACTTC CASSPRDSVIETQYF
TRBJ1-4 . . TRBV5-6 TGTGCCAGCAGCTTGGCCGCAATCAGGAAACTGTTTTTT CASSLAAIRKLFF
TRBJ2-3 once . TRBV5-4 TGTGCCAGTGCACAGGGCACAGATACGCAGTATTTT CASAQGTDTQYF
TRBJ2-7 . . TRBV7-3 TGTGCCAGCAGCTTAAATTCCGGCTACGAGCAGTACTTC CASSLNSGYEQYF
TRBJ2-3 once TRBD2 TRBV7-2 TGTGCCAGCAGCTTAAGGAGCGCTAGCGGGAGTTCGGCAGATACGCAGTATTTT CASSLRSASGSSADTQYF
TRBJ2-5 . . TRBV9 TGTGCCAGCAGCGCCGCCGGGACGGCAGAGCCCCAGTACTTC CASSAAGTAEPQYF
TRBJ2-1 once TRBD2 TRBV28 TGTGCCAGCAGTTTAATCCTAGCGGGAGCACAGGAGCAGTTCTTC CASSLILAGAQEQFF
TRBJ1-1 . . TRBV6-4 TGTGCCAGCAGTGAGGCCCCAGGGGACAAGATCACTGAAGCTTTCTTT CASSEAPGDKITEAFF
TRBJ1-6 once . TRBV27 TGTGCCAGCAGTTCGACAGGTCCTAATTCACCCCTCCACTTT CASSSTGPNSPLHF
TRBJ1-6 . TRBD1 TRBV28 TGTGCCAGCGGTAGACAGGGGGCTAGGACCTATAATTCACCCCTCCACTTT CASGRQGARTYNSPLHF
TRBJ1-5 . . TRBV5-6 TGTGCCAGCAGCTCCTCGACAGTTAGCAATCAGCCCCAGCATTTT CASSSSTVSNQPQHF
TRBJ2-3 . . TRBV7-2 TGTGCCAGCAGCTTGGGTCTGGGGGCGCACACAGATACGCAGTATTTT CASSLGLGAHTDTQYF
TRBJ2-1 . TRBD2 TRBV19 TGTGCCAGTAGTATGGGACTAGACAATGAGCAGTTCTTC CASSMGLDNEQFF
TRBJ2-3 . TRBD2 TRBV9 TGTGCCAGCAGCGTCCGGACTAGCGGCACAGATACGCAGTATTTT CASSVRTSGTDTQYF
TRBJ2-7 . . TRBV7-2 TGTGCCAGCAGCCCCACCGGGGCGGTCTACGAGCAGTACTTC CASSPTGAVYEQYF
TRBJ2-3 . . TRBV4-1 TGCGCCAGCAGCCAAGATTGGAGACAGAGAAGCACAGATACGCAGTATTTT CASSQDWRQRSTDTQYF
TRBJ2-3 . TRBD2 TRBV6-5 TGTGCCAGCAGTTGGGGGAGCGGGGGGATTCTAGATACGCAGTATTTT CASSWGSGGILDTQYF
TRBJ1-1 . . TRBV4-2 TGTGCCAGCAGCCAAGATACGGGGTCAAGGACTGAAGCTTTCTTT CASSQDTGSRTEAFF
TRBJ1-1 . . TRBV13 TGTGCCAGCAGCTCTGGACGTAAGAGTGAAGCTTTCTTT CASSSGRKSEAFF
TRBJ2-7 . TRBD2 TRBV27 TGTGCCAGCAGTTTATCCGGGAGGTTCTACGAGCAGTACTTC CASSLSGRFYEQYF
TRBJ2-7 . TRBD2 TRBV9 TGTGCCAGCAGTAGCGGGGACTCCTACGAGCAGTACTTC CASSSGDSYEQYF
TRBJ2-4 few . TRBV4-1 TGCGCCAGCAGCCACCGGGGTAGCTCCAAAAACATTCAGTACTTC CASSHRGSSKNIQYF
TRBJ2-3 few TRBD2 TRBV27 TGTGCCAGCAGTTTATCTAGCGGGAGGAGCACAGATACGCAGTATTTT CASSLSSGRSTDTQYF
TRBJ2-4 . . TRBV11-2 TGTGCCAGCAGCATGCAAAACATTCAGTACTTC CASSMQNIQYF
TRBJ1-2 once . TRBV14 TGTGCCAGCAGCCAGACAGCGTCCTATGGCTACACCTTC CASSQTASYGYTF
TRBJ2-3 . TRBD2 TRBV28 TGTGCCAGCAGTTTAACCCTACTAGCGGGGGGGCCGGCAGATACGCAGTATTTT CASSLTLLAGGPADTQYF
TRBJ2-7 . . TRBV27 TGTGCCAGCAGTTTAGGGGCAGGGATATCCTACGAGCAGTACTTC CASSLGAGISYEQYF
TRBJ2-7 medium-sized . TRBV7-8 TGTGCCAGCAGCTTAAAACAGGACTCCTACGAGCAGTACTTC CASSLKQDSYEQYF
TRBJ1-4 . . TRBV6-5 TGTGCCAGCAGTTTTATAGGAGGGGCATTTAATGAAAAACTGTTTTTT CASSFIGGAFNEKLFF
TRBJ1-1 . . TRBV5-1 TGCGCCAGCAGCTTCCGATCCGGGGGCCTAATGAACACTGAAGCTTTCTTT CASSFRSGGLMNTEAFF
TRBJ2-7 . . TRBV2 TGTGCCAGCACCCTGACCTCCTACGAGCAGTACTTC CASTLTSYEQYF
TRBJ2-7 . . TRBV13 TGTGCCAGCAGCTTAGACCGGGCCTCCTACGAGCAGTACTTC CASSLDRASYEQYF
TRBJ1-1 . . TRBV10-2 TGCGCCAGCAGTGAATTGCTACGACACTCTGTCGACACTGAAGCTTTCTTT CASSELLRHSVDTEAFF
TRBJ2-7 . . TRBV5-1 TGCGCCAGCAGCTTGGATCAGGTGGGGACCTACGAGCAGTACTTC CASSLDQVGTYEQYF
TRBJ1-1 once TRBD1 TRBV5-5 TGTGCCAGCAGCTTGACAGGGGGCAAGACTGAAGCTTTCTTT CASSLTGGKTEAFF
TRBJ1-2 once . TRBV30 TGTGCCTGGAGTGTACTCACGGCGGATGGCTACACCTTC CAWSVLTADGYTF